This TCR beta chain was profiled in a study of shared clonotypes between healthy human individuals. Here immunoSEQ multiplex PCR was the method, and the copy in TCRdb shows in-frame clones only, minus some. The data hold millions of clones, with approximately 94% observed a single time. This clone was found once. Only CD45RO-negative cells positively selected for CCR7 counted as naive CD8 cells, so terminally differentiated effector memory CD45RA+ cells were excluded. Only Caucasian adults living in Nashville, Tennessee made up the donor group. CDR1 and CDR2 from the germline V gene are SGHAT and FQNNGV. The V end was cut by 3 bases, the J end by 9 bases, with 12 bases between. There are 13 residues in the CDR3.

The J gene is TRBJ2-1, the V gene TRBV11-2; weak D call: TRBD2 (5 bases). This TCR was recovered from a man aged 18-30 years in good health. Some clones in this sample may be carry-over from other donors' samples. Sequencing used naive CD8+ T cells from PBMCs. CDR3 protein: CASSLLSSSEQFF. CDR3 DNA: TGTGCCAGCAGCTTGTTGTCTAGCAGTGAGCAGTTCTTC.